This T cell receptor beta chain appears in the sequencing data of a study of shared clonotypes between healthy human individuals (dated by TCRdb to 2020 to 2022). Background for the entire study: Three men and two women, aged 18 to 49 years, made up the cohort. For each donor, three plates each were used for CD4 naive and CD4 memory, two plates were used for CD8 naive, and one plate was used for CD8 memory. Different laboratories and diverse techniques were used to prepare libraries and sequence TCR repertoires, to increase sequencing depth and limit assay-specific biases. Per donor, leukapheresis produced somewhere between about 0.94 and 9.5 billion PBMCs. To estimate repertoire size and how much clonotype sharing occurs between individuals, the study deeply sequenced the blood TCR repertoires of roughly 5 healthy adults. Paper-wide results and their limitations: Across several donors, about 4.5% of naive CD4, over 3% of naive CD8, under 2.5% of memory CD4, and around 0.4% of memory CD8 clonotypes were shared. Rarefaction of sorted-subset datasets indicated incomplete sequencing despite the large sequencing depth. Only blood was sampled, and tissue TCR repertoires likely differ from those in blood. Pairwise subsampling led to the expectation that sequencing depth would affect the degree of clonotype sharing among donors. Larger estimated clonotype richness was generally found for naive subsets than for memory subsets. Clonotypes shared by all four sorted-subset donors showed higher generation probabilities than non-shared clonotypes. Because the study included a small number of donors, the genetic and exposure-history diversity represented was limited.

The donors were healthy, HIV-negative adults with no recently reported acute infections or vaccinations. Every donor was a Caucasian adult living in Nashville, Tennessee, USA. CD8 memory samples were composed of magnetically selected CD45RO+ cells combined with CCR7-negative CD45RA+ effector memory (TemRA) cells. Blood was obtained by leukapheresis, after which PBMCs were separated by Ficoll-Histopaque density gradient centrifugation and cryopreserved in liquid nitrogen vapor phase. Analytical flow cytometry was used to check the purity and quantity of every magnetically sorted T cell population. Each sorted fraction had its genomic DNA isolated and then quantified by UV absorbance on a Nanodrop 2000c. The CDR3 has 17 amino acids, counting the end cysteine and phenylalanine. Solely the CDR3 DNA is kept, with 51 bases framed from the first base. V is reduced by 3 bases and J by 1 base, leaving a spacing of 18 bases between them. The CDR1 and CDR2 encoded by the germline V gene (reference sequence) are MNHEY and SMNVEV.

TCR CDR3 regions were amplified from genomic DNA by multiplex PCR using the deep immunoSEQ assay. Extracted genomic DNA from each cell subset was distributed evenly across all wells of several immunoSEQ 96-well plates, and each plate was treated as a replicate. For sorted subsets, 200 to 250 ng genomic DNA, equal to some 28,000 T cell genomes, was loaded into each replicate PCR. Purified libraries were quantified with a Qubit 3.0 fluorometer, sized on a Bioanalyzer 2100, and re-quantified with the KAPA Library Quantification kit. A separate single-read 150-cycle Illumina NextSeq 550 flow cell was used to sequence each immunoSEQ 96-well plate. As for the authors' bioinformatics: The immunoSEQ output contained only junctional sequences without quality scores, so filtering could not match that applied to full-length reads. To assign V/J genes and CDR3, sequences were annotated against IMGT germline references using PyIR, a Python wrapper for IgBLAST v1.9. Reads were removed for weak V/J assignments (E-value above 1e-6), missing CDR3, stop codons, out-of-frame junctions, or ambiguous translated residues. A V3J clonotype was defined by an identical inferred V gene, J gene, and CDR3 amino acid sequence. The percentage overlap between two repertoires was calculated by dividing the number of shared unique clonotypes by the size of the smaller repertoire. RTK rarefaction, the Chao1 estimator, and Recon v2.1 estimates of unobserved clonotypes were used to assess repertoire richness. For all TCRbeta clonotypes obtained by the gDNA method from several donors, generation probabilities were computed with OLGA. This is the immuneACCESS table as TCRdb keeps it, with only in-frame sequences that have V and J called. A part of the clones is gone; compared with another copy, unresolved V genes explain less than half, and the rest is unexplained. For V, J and clone size, that table is used; D and trimming come from the DNA. The sample table records roughly 700,000 clones; around 91% of these occur just once. The top ten hold approximately 35% of the sample.

With respect to this clone: Its antigen target is currently unknown. The input lacks base qualities; no much larger clone sits a single base away.

The receptor's source is a man between 18 and 29 years old in good health. Some clones in this sample may be carry-over from other donors' samples. Recombination connected TRBV27 to TRBJ2-5; no D gene call is confident. The source material was memory CD8+ T cells from PBMCs. The meaning of the sample's cell subset or site label: CD45RO+ cells pooled with CCR7-negative TemRA cells. The DNA sequence is as follows: TGTGCCAGCAGTTTCCTCCCGGTAGGCCCGACCCAAGAGACCCAGTACTTC. Its coded protein is CASSFLPVGPTQETQYF.